This T cell receptor (beta chain) originates from a study of T-cell reconstitution after alpha-beta-depleted transplantation in children. Unique molecular identifiers tagged the TCRbeta library. MiXCR, applied by TCRdb to the PCR reads, yields one record per CDR3 protein. The table lists 550,000 to 800,000 distinct CDR3 sequences, roughly 13% of them singletons. This clonotype was counted only a few times. Its antigen is undetermined. Study-level results: Recipient T cells and thymic progenitors that survived gave rise to the high TCRbeta diversity observed at day 60 in some patients. About two months after transplant, alpha-beta T cells reportedly came from several hundred expanded graft clones. Hyperexpanded clones declined; after one year, newly produced T cells mostly supplied diversity.

Trimming left V 4 bases short and J 2 bases short, with 17 bases between. The length of the CDR3 is 16 residues. The V gene's germline CDR1 is SGHRS and CDR2 YFSETQ. V gene TRBV5-1 combines with J gene TRBJ2-3; D is unclear. The material was PBMCs, obtained before TCRalphabeta/CD19-depleted stem cell transplant. The source of this sequence is a girl aged 2 to 9 with congenital amegakaryocytic thrombocytopenia, due to receive a stem cell transplant. CDR3 coding DNA: TGCGCCAGCAGCCCCAACCCCAAGGATCCCACAGATACGCAGTATTTT. Translation gives CASSPNPKDPTDTQYF.